This T cell receptor (beta chain) was recovered during a study of cytomegalovirus exposure and HLA in healthy donors. In the PCR, 60 Vbeta and 13 Jbeta primers were used. TCRdb's table, derived via immunoSEQ multiplex PCR, lists solely in-frame clones and lacks some. This sample has approximately 100,000 clones, with about 59% found just once. Material: PBMCs. This TCR was sampled from a man aged 25-45 years in good health and CMV-seropositive.

For the CDR3, the DNA is TGTGCCAGCAGCAGGGGAGGCACTGAAGCTTTCTTT. This codes for CASSRGGTEAFF. The rearrangement joins TRBV9 to TRBJ1-1, with D possibly matching TRBD1 (5 bases). Trimming removed 4 bases from V and 4 bases from J, with 8 bases in between. The CDR3 sequence is 12 residues long. CDR1 SGDLS and CDR2 YYNGEE come from the germline V gene.